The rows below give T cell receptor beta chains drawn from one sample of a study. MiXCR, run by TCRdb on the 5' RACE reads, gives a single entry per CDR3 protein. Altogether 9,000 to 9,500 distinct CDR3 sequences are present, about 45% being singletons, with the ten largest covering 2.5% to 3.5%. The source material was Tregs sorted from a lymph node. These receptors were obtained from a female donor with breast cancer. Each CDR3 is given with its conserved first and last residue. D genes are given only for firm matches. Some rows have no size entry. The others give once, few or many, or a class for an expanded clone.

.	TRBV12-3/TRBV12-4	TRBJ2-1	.	CASSLGTGNEQIF	TGTGCCAGCAGTTTGGGGACCGGTAATGAGCAGATCTTC
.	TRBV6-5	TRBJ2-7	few	CASSYTVSSYEQYF	TGTGCCAGCAGTTATACGGTGAGCTCCTACGAGCAGTACTTC
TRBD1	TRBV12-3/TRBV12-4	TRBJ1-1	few	CASSLTGFAFF	TGTGCCAGCAGTCTGACAGGGTTTGCTTTCTTT
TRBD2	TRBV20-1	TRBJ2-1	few	CSATGLAGVVSYNEQFF	TGCAGTGCTACAGGACTAGCGGGAGTCGTTTCCTACAATGAGCAGTTCTTC
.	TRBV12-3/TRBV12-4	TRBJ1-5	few	CARGGQHLHF	TGTGCCAGAGGTGGACAGCACTTGCATTTT
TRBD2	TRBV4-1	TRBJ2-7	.	CASSQTSGSPYEQYF	TGCGCCAGCAGCCAGACTAGCGGGAGTCCCTACGAGCAGTACTTC
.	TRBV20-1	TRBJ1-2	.	CSVGKPNYGYTF	TGCAGCGTAGGGAAACCTAACTATGGCTACACCTTC
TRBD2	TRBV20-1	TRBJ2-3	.	CSATSGGPADTQYF	TGCAGTGCTACTAGCGGGGGGCCCGCAGATACGCAGTATTTT
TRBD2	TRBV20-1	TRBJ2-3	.	CSARDRRGGRTDTQYF	TGCAGTGCTAGAGATCGTCGGGGGGGACGCACAGATACGCAGTATTTT
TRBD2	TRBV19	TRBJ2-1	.	CASSDVASGNNEQFF	TGTGCCAGTAGTGATGTGGCTAGCGGGAATAATGAGCAGTTCTTC
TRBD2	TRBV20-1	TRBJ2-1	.	CSALGSGGPPAYNEQFF	TGCAGTGCCCTGGGGAGCGGGGGCCCCCCAGCCTACAATGAGCAGTTCTTC
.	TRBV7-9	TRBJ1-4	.	CASSLASPGLDEKLFF	TGTGCCAGCAGCTTAGCTTCTCCGGGGCTTGATGAAAAACTGTTTTTT
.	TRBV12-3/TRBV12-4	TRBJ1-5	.	CASSLTGRTTEPQHF	TGTGCCAGCAGTTTAACAGGGAGGACTACGGAGCCCCAGCATTTT
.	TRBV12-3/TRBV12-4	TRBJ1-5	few	CASSLAQWEGGQPQHF	TGTGCCAGCAGTTTAGCGCAGTGGGAGGGGGGCCAGCCCCAGCATTTT
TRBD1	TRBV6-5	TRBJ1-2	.	CANSLVDRGYGYTF	TGTGCCAACAGTTTAGTGGACAGGGGCTATGGCTACACCTTC
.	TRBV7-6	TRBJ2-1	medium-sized	CASSHGGAEFNEQFF	TGTGCCAGCAGCCACGGAGGGGCAGAGTTCAATGAGCAGTTCTTC
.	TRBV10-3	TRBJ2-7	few	CAISVWDSYEQYF	TGTGCCATCAGTGTTTGGGACTCCTACGAGCAGTACTTC
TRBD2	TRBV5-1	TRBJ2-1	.	CASSLVGGSYNEQFF	TGCGCCAGCAGCTTGGTGGGGGGGTCCTACAATGAGCAGTTCTTC
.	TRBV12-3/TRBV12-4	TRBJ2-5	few	CASSLGANTGETQYF	TGTGCCAGCAGTTTAGGGGCGAATACGGGAGAGACCCAGTACTTC
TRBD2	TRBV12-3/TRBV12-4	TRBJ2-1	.	CASSRGTISGSPNEQFF	TGTGCCAGCAGCCGAGGTACGATTAGCGGGAGCCCCAATGAGCAGTTCTTC
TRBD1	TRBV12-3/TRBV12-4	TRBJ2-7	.	CASSFPGQGIYEQYF	TGTGCCAGCAGTTTCCCGGGACAGGGGATCTACGAGCAGTACTTC
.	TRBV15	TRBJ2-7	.	CATSRDRGQAYEQYF	TGTGCCACCAGCAGAGATCGGGGCCAGGCTTACGAGCAGTACTTC
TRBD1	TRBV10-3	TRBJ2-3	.	CASTGTDYTDTQYF	TGTGCCAGTACCGGGACAGACTACACAGATACGCAGTATTTT
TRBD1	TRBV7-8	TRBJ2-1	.	CASSIQGRYNEQFF	TGTGCCAGCAGCATACAGGGGCGCTACAATGAGCAGTTCTTC
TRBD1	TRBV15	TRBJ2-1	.	CATSGRQGALLYNEQFF	TGTGCCACCAGCGGTAGACAGGGGGCTTTGCTCTACAATGAGCAGTTCTTC
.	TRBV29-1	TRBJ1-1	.	CSVEMNTEAFF	TGCAGCGTTGAAATGAACACTGAAGCTTTCTTT
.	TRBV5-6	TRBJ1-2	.	CASSFSTESYGYTF	TGTGCCAGCAGCTTCTCGACAGAGAGTTATGGCTACACCTTC
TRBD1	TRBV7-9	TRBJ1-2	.	CASSPTGQGHYGYTF	TGTGCCAGCAGCCCCACTGGACAGGGACACTATGGCTACACCTTC
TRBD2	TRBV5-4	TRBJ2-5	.	CASSLAAGGQETQYF	TGTGCCAGCAGCTTGGCTGCGGGAGGGCAAGAGACCCAGTACTTC
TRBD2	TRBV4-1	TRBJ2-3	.	CASSPRLAGGEIDTQYF	TGCGCCAGCAGCCCCCGACTAGCGGGAGGTGAAATAGATACGCAGTATTTT
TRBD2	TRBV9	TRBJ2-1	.	CASSIAGLAGYNEQFF	TGTGCCAGCAGCATCGCTGGGCTAGCGGGTTACAATGAGCAGTTCTTC
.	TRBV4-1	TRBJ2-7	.	CASSQDIPLHEQYF	TGCGCCAGCAGCCAAGATATCCCCCTCCACGAGCAGTACTTC